Below are 18 T cell receptor beta chains sequenced from a single sample in a study of blood T cell repertoires in COVID-19. The method was immunoSEQ multiplex PCR; TCRdb's version includes in-frame clones alone and lacks a portion of them. Counted here are around 310,000 clones, around 90% occurring once; the ten biggest clones make up roughly 6.8%. What was sequenced was peripheral blood. These receptors came from a woman aged 25-40 years with COVID-19, enrolled during active disease.

This chain uses TRBV2 with TRBJ1-5, with TRBD1 matching 8 bases. Per the germline V gene, CDR1 is SNHLY and CDR2 is FYNNEI. Trimming at V came to 6 bases and at J to 3 bases, leaving 4 bases not matched to a gene. The CDR3 is 14 amino acids. CDR3 loop: CASSADRDNQPQHF. In nucleotides, the CDR3 is TGTGCCAGCAGCGCGGACAGGGACAATCAGCCCCAGCATTTT. The full variable domain, its missing parts supplied by reference TRBV2 and TRBJ1-5, is EPEVTQTPSHQVTQMGQEVILRCVPISNHLYFYWYRQILGQKVEFLVSFYNNEISEKSEIFDDQFSVERPDGSNFTLKIRSTKLEDSAMYFCASSADRDNQPQHFGDGTRLSIL.

The chain recombines TRBV28 with TRBJ1-1; D call uncertain. With 2 bases removed from V and 1 base from J, the gap between germline ends came to 11 bases. CDR3 length: 15 amino acids. Per the germline V gene, CDR1 is MDHEN and CDR2 is SYDVKM. The CDR3 sequence is CASSLRSQRNTEAFF. CDR3 bases: TGTGCCAGCAGTTTAAGGTCACAGAGGAACACTGAAGCTTTCTTT.

The chain links TRBV30 to TRBJ1-4, with D possibly TRBD1 on 5 matching bases. This CDR3 comprises 14 residues. Trimming took 3 bases from V and 8 from J, leaving 16 bases between them. Germline V gives CDR1 GTSNPN, CDR2 SVGIG (reference sequence). The CDR3 coding sequence is TGTGCCTGGAGCGTCTTCACTCCAGGGGAAAAACTGTTTTTT. Encoded protein: CAWSVFTPGEKLFF.

The chain has TRBV27 and TRBJ2-7, with 9 bases lining up with TRBD1. V trimming: 2 bases; J trimming: 4 bases; junction bases outside the gene matches: 6. This CDR3 has 15 residues. Looked up from germline, CDR1 is MNHEY and CDR2 is SMNVEV (reference sequence). The chain's CDR3 is CASSLTGGPSYEQYF. The CDR3 DNA is TGTGCCAGCAGTTTAACAGGGGGCCCTAGTTACGAGCAGTACTTC.

The genes are TRBV6-5 and TRBJ2-5; TRBD2 matches 7 bases. The CDR3 runs 14 residues. V was pared by 1 base and J by 3 bases, with 2 bases of the junction left unmatched. Looked up from germline, CDR1 is MNHEY and CDR2 is SVGAGI. CDR3 sequence (DNA): TGTGCCAGCAGTTACTTGGGAGGGAAAGAGACCCAGTACTTC. Amino acid sequence: CASSYLGGKETQYF.

The chain carries TRBV10-3 and TRBJ1-5; D unresolved. V lost 0 bases, J lost 7 bases, and 13 bases lay in between. CDR3 length: 15 residues. Germline V gene data show CDR1 as ENHRY and CDR2 as SYGVKD. The CDR3 here is CAISESGLRGQPQHF. The DNA for the CDR3 is TGTGCCATCAGTGAGTCGGGTTTGCGGGGACAGCCCCAGCATTTT.

The rearrangement uses TRBV15 and TRBJ2-7, with TRBD2 identical over 10 bases. The CDR3 is made up of 15 amino acids. V was pared by 4 bases and J by 0 bases, with 3 bases of the junction left unmatched. CDR1 is LNHNV and CDR2 is YYDKDF in the germline V gene (reference sequence). Here the CDR3 DNA reads TGTGCCACCAGCATCGGGACTAGCGTCTCCTACGAGCAGTACTTC. Its protein product is CATSIGTSVSYEQYF.

The chain uses TRBV12-3 or TRBV12-4 and TRBJ2-1; no clear D gene. Trimming stripped 6 bases from V and 4 bases from J, with 10 bases between. The CDR3 length is 13 residues. In DNA form, the CDR3 reads TGTGCCAGCAGCCTAGAGGTATACAATGAGCAGTTCTTC. Protein product: CASSLEVYNEQFF.

The chain recombines TRBV7-3 with TRBJ2-2, with 8 bases identical to TRBD1. V lost 5 bases to trimming and J lost 3 bases; unmatched junction nucleotides: 5. CDR1 SGHTA and CDR2 FQGTGA come from the germline V gene. CDR3 length: 15 amino acids. For the CDR3, the DNA is TGTGCCAGCAGCCTGGACAGGGTGGACACCGGGGAGCTGTTTTTT. The encoded protein is CASSLDRVDTGELFF.

CDR3 DNA sequence: TGTGCCAGCAGTCTGGACAGGGGGCCTGGAAACACCATATATTTT. Its translation is CASSLDRGPGNTIYF. The chain joins TRBV27 to TRBJ1-3, with 11 bases identical to TRBD1. With V trimmed by 5 bases and J by 2 bases, 2 bases remained unmatched. This CDR3 is built from 15 residues. Germline V CDR1 and CDR2: MNHEY, SMNVEV (reference sequence).

The V gene is TRBV5-1, the J gene TRBJ2-1; 8 nucleotides agree with TRBD1. The V gene end was trimmed by 1 base and the J gene end by 9 bases; junction bases not matched to a gene: 3. This CDR3 has 13 amino acids. Germline V gene lookup returns CDR1 SGHRS and CDR2 YFSETQ. Written as DNA, the CDR3 is TGCGCCAGCAGCTTGTCAGGGGGCCTTGAGCAGTTCTTC. Translation: CASSLSGGLEQFF. Using reference TRBV5-1 and TRBJ2-1 for the parts outside the CDR3, the full variable domain is KAGVTQTPRYLIKTRGQQVTLSCSPISGHRSVSWYQQTPGQGLQFLFEYFSETQRNKGNFPGRFSGRQFSNSRSEMNVSTLELGDSALYLCASSLSGGLEQFFGPGTRLTVL.

The genes are TRBV28 and TRBJ1-5; tentatively, D is TRBD1 (5 bases). CDR1 MDHEN and CDR2 SYDVKM come from the germline V gene. The CDR3 totals 16 residues. V gave up 7 bases and J gave up 4 bases, with 20 bases separating them. CDR3 nucleotide sequence: TGTGCCAGCACCGTAAGGACGGGGGGACCAAATCAGCCCCAGCATTTT. It is translated as CASTVRTGGPNQPQHF.

This clone has a single count. CDR3 sequence reads: CASSMGQVGTGELFF. In nucleotides, the CDR3 is TGTGCCAGTAGTATGGGACAGGTCGGGACCGGGGAGCTGTTTTTT. The rearrangement links TRBV19 to TRBJ2-2; 8 bases line up with TRBD1. Trimming removed 3 bases from V and 5 bases from J; junction bases left unmatched: 5. Germline V gene lookup returns CDR1 LNHDA and CDR2 SQIVND (reference sequence). CDR3 length: 15 residues.

This clone occurred a few times. This sequence joins TRBV4-1 and TRBJ1-1, with D perhaps matching TRBD1 (6 bases). The CDR3 spans 15 residues. V lost 4 bases, J lost 4 bases, and 16 bases lay in between. The germline gives CDR1 MGHRA, CDR2 YSYEKL. The CDR3 coding sequence is TGCGCCAGCAGCCTTCCCTCAGGGGTAAGCACTGAAGCTTTCTTT. Protein: CASSLPSGVSTEAFF.

The chain joins TRBV10-3 to TRBJ2-7; 11 nucleotides match TRBD2. Trimming took 5 bases from V and 6 from J; bases not matched to a gene: 6. The germline gives CDR1 ENHRY, CDR2 SYGVKD. The CDR3 length is 14 residues. CDR3: CAISPDSGRAEQYF. In nucleotides, the CDR3 is TGTGCCATCAGTCCTGATAGCGGGAGGGCCGAGCAGTACTTC.

V usage is TRBV3-1 (or the pseudogene TRBV3-2) and J usage is TRBJ2-1; TRBD2 matches 15 bases. This CDR3 is built from 17 residues. Germline V gene data show CDR1 as LGHDT and CDR2 as YNNKEL (reference sequence). The ends lost 6 bases at V and 3 bases at J; junction bases unmatched: 6. CDR3 DNA sequence: TGTGCCAGCAGGCGGACTAGCGGGAGGGCCAGCTACAATGAGCAGTTCTTC. This translates into CASRRTSGRASYNEQFF.

The chain has TRBV28 and TRBJ1-2; a possible D gene is TRBD1 (6 bases). Trimming pared 6 bases from V and 3 bases from J, leaving 23 bases between. CDR3 length: 17 residues. Germline V lookup: CDR1 MDHEN, CDR2 SYDVKM. For the CDR3, the DNA is TGTGCCAGCAGACCTCGAGGCGAGGGGAAGGGGGACTATGGCTACACCTTC. It codes for CASRPRGEGKGDYGYTF.

The genes are TRBV7-2 and TRBJ2-2, with 7 bases identical to TRBD1. The CDR3 extends over 16 amino acids. Germline CDR1 and CDR2: SGHTA and FQGNSA. V gave up 4 bases and J gave up 3 bases; unmatched junction bases: 8. The CDR3 here is CASSSIRGLYTGELFF. The DNA of the CDR3 is TGTGCCAGCAGCTCAATTAGGGGGCTCTACACCGGGGAGCTGTTTTTT.